This TCR beta chain was recovered during a study of blood T cell repertoires in COVID-19 (TCRdb year 2020). General notes on the study: Samples from collaborators originated in the United States, Italy and Spain and spanned both the acute and convalescent phases of COVID-19. The repertoires were released in a freely available public database meant as a resource for research on the immune response to SARS-CoV-2. The dataset comprised deeply sampled blood TCRbeta repertoires from subjects exposed to, actively infected with, or recovered from COVID-19. Where available, HLA class I and class II types were taken from metadata supplied by the sample provider and were not determined by assay-based typing. The material from the prospective study consisted of cDNA or gDNA derived from T cells, B-cell-depleted T cells, or PBMCs. A de-identified subject ID, COVID-19 status, age in years and sex were almost always included in the sample metadata. The samples were drawn from two sources: the first 160 participants of the ongoing ImmuneRACE study, and 950 to 1,500 subjects contributed by 6 global collaborators.

The immunoSEQ Assay, a bias-controlled multiplex PCR, was used to amplify TCRbeta CDR3 regions from genomic DNA. The original pipeline was this. Within the assay, amplification of reference gene primers was used to estimate how many nucleated cells each sample contained. To quantify the absolute abundance of each unique TCRbeta CDR3 rearrangement, sequence reads were collapsed and filtered. For each sample, productive Simpson clonality was calculated as the square root of Simpson's diversity index across productive rearrangements. TCRdb took over this immuneACCESS table, retaining in-frame rearrangements with V and J assigned. Such tables are incomplete; in checked studies, under half of the missing clones stem from an unresolved V gene, and the remainder is unexplained. Clone size and V and J calls were adopted from that table, with D and trimming inferred from the DNA. The table for this sample lists tens of thousands of clones; around four fifths of them were counted only once. The ten largest clones add up to around 2.7% of the sample.

Whole blood was collected in K2EDTA tubes by collaborating institutions according to the institutions' own protocols. For TCRbeta analysis, collaborator samples were shipped as frozen whole blood, as isolated PBMCs, or as DNA extracted from either sample type. Results and caveats for the whole study, not just this receptor: The amount of clinical and demographic metadata varied by source and participant and was provided uncurated.

The germline V gene gives CDR1 as SGHVS and CDR2 as FNYEAQ. The V end loses 1 base and the J end loses 2 bases, and a stretch of 12 bases separates them. The CDR3 numbers 15 residues from cysteine through phenylalanine. Of all the DNA, just the CDR3 is kept, 45 bases in frame from base 1. About this clone itself: Its binding antigen is unknown. The input lacks base qualities; no much larger clone sits a single base away.

Source material: peripheral blood. The V and J genes are TRBV7-6 and TRBJ2-7; a tentative D match to TRBD2 spans 6 bases. The clonotype originates from a man aged 45-65 years with acute or convalescent COVID-19. The CDR3 sequence is CASSLGEAQAYEQYF. In nucleotides, the sequence is TGTGCCAGCAGCTTAGGGGAGGCGCAAGCCTACGAGCAGTACTTC. The variable domain in full, with residues beyond the CDR3 obtained from the reference TRBV7-6 and TRBJ2-7 genes, is GAGVSQSPRYKVTKRGQDVALRCDPISGHVSLYWYRQALGQGPEFLTYFNYEAQQDKSGLPNDRFSAERPEGSISTLTIQRTEQRDSAMYRCASSLGEAQAYEQYFGPGTRLTVT.